These 19 T cell receptor beta chains originate from one sample sequenced in a study of blood T cell repertoires in COVID-19. Some clones are missing from TCRdb's copy, which holds only in-frame ones; the method was immunoSEQ multiplex PCR. In the table there are 140,000 to 150,000 clones, 85% of which are singletons. What was sequenced was PBMCs or T cells enriched from blood (not recorded which). Receptors originate from a woman aged 40 to 50 who had recovered from COVID-19.

The CDR3: CASNSGQGNTEAFF. As DNA, the CDR3 is TGTGCCAGCAACTCTGGACAGGGGAACACTGAAGCTTTCTTT. The chain employs TRBV27 and TRBJ1-1; the match to TRBD1 covers 8 bases. V was clipped by 7 bases and J by 1 base; unmatched bases: 5. CDR1 is MNHEY and CDR2 is SMNVEV in the germline V gene (reference sequence). This CDR3 spans 14 amino acids.

The chain links TRBV7-9 to TRBJ2-5, with 8 bases that match TRBD2. This CDR3 is 13 amino acids long. From germline, CDR1 is SEHNR and CDR2 FQNEAQ (reference sequence). Germline trimming cut 8 bases from V and 2 bases from J; bases unmatched to any gene: 4. The CDR3 DNA sequence: TGTGCCAGCCACTCGGGGGGGCAAGAGACCCAGTACTTC. It translates to CASHSGGQETQYF.

The J gene is TRBJ1-5, the V gene TRBV19; 8 bases are shared with TRBD1. There are 15 residues in the CDR3. The germline gives CDR1 LNHDA, CDR2 SQIVND (reference sequence). Trimming took 5 bases from V and 5 from J; bases not matched to a gene: 8. This CDR3 is CASSPQGGSYQPQHF. In nucleotides, the CDR3 is TGTGCCAGTAGTCCACAGGGGGGTTCCTATCAGCCCCAGCATTTT.

The chain has TRBV19 and TRBJ2-1; TRBD2 matches 12 bases. This CDR3 spans 14 amino acids. Unmatched junction bases numbered 2, after V lost 7 bases and J lost 4 bases. Germline lookup yields CDR1 LNHDA and CDR2 SQIVND (reference sequence). This CDR3 reads CASKTSGRYNEQFF. The CDR3 nucleotides are TGTGCCAGTAAGACTAGCGGGAGATACAATGAGCAGTTCTTC. Looking up the rest from reference TRBV19 and TRBJ2-1 gives the full variable domain: DGGITQSPKYLFRKEGQNVTLSCEQNLNHDAMYWYRQDPGQGLRLIYYSQIVNDFQKGDIAEGYSVSREKKESFPLTVTSAQKNPTAFYLCASKTSGRYNEQFFGPGTRLTVL.

The chain employs TRBV3-1 (or the pseudogene TRBV3-2) and TRBJ2-5, with D uncertain. The length of the CDR3 is 17 residues. Trimming removed 4 bases from V and 5 bases from J, with 23 bases in between. Germline values: CDR1 LGHDT, CDR2 YNNKEL (reference sequence). The CDR3 spells CASSPAYPESSLETQYF. CDR3 coding DNA: TGTGCCAGCAGCCCAGCGTATCCGGAGTCCTCCCTGGAGACCCAGTACTTC.

This sequence joins TRBV30 and TRBJ2-7; D remains unclear. This CDR3 has 14 residues. Trimming took off 0 bases at V and 5 bases at J, with 14 bases between the two ends. Germline V gene data show CDR1 as GTSNPN and CDR2 as SVGIG (reference sequence). The CDR3 DNA sequence: TGTGCCTGGAGTGTACGCCCCTACAGAGACGAGCAGTACTTC. It encodes CAWSVRPYRDEQYF.

The chain couples TRBV2 to TRBJ1-5, with D tentatively TRBD1 (5 bases). CDR1 and CDR2 from the germline V gene are SNHLY and FYNNEI. CDR3 size: 15 residues. Between the trimmed V and J ends, which lost 0 bases and 7 bases, there was a span of 13 bases. CDR3 in amino acids: CASSEAGRDWQPQHF. The CDR3 DNA sequence: TGTGCCAGCAGTGAAGCAGGCAGGGACTGGCAGCCCCAGCATTTT.

This clone was observed a single time. The rearrangement links TRBV11-3 to TRBJ2-2; D unclear. Deletions cut 0 bases from V and 4 bases from J, with 9 bases between. The germline gives CDR1 SGHNT, CDR2 YENEEA. This CDR3 has 15 residues. The CDR3 sequence: CASSLESSSTGELFF. The CDR3 DNA is TGTGCCAGCAGCTTAGAGTCCTCCTCCACCGGGGAGCTGTTTTTT.

The gene calls are TRBV3-1 (or the pseudogene TRBV3-2) and TRBJ1-6; the match to TRBD1 covers 10 bases. This CDR3 contains 16 residues. Germline assignment: CDR1 LGHDT and CDR2 YNNKEL (reference sequence). With V trimmed by 2 bases and J by 9 bases, 7 bases remained unmatched. DNA of the CDR3: TGTGCCAGCAGCCAACACCCGACAGGGGGCAGTTCACCCCTCCACTTT. Its translation is CASSQHPTGGSSPLHF.

V is TRBV7-8 and J is TRBJ1-1, with TRBD1 identical over 7 bases. The CDR3 runs to 15 residues. Trimming took 5 bases from V and 1 from J; bases not matched to a gene: 7. Germline CDR1 reads SGHVS; CDR2 reads FQNEAQ. This CDR3 reads CASSQTGIANTEAFF. CDR3 DNA sequence: TGTGCCAGCAGCCAGACAGGGATCGCGAACACTGAAGCTTTCTTT. The whole variable domain, remainder taken from reference TRBV7-8 and TRBJ1-1, is GAGVSQSPRYKVAKRGQDVALRCDPISGHVSLFWYQQALGQGPEFLTYFQNEAQLDKSGLPSDRFFAERPEGSVSTLKIQRTQQEDSAVYLCASSQTGIANTEAFFGQGTRLTVV.

The chain is built from TRBV6-5 and TRBJ1-2; the match to TRBD1 covers 9 bases. The CDR3 runs 13 residues. Germline V CDR1 and CDR2: MNHEY, SVGAGI. V lost 7 bases to trimming and J lost 5 bases; unmatched junction nucleotides: 5. CDR3 DNA: TGTGCCAGCAAAGGACAGGGGTGGTATGGCTACACCTTC. Translating gives CASKGQGWYGYTF.

The chain combines TRBV19 with TRBJ2-7; 7 nucleotides agree with TRBD1. Germline V gives CDR1 LNHDA, CDR2 SQIVND (reference sequence). This CDR3 spans 14 amino acids. V gave up 5 bases and J gave up 3 bases; unmatched junction bases: 7. Here the CDR3 DNA reads TGTGCCAGTAGTCCCGCAGGGGGAGACTACGAGCAGTACTTC. The encoded protein is CASSPAGGDYEQYF.

This sequence joins TRBV6-5 and TRBJ1-6, with a possible D match to TRBD1 (6 bases). This CDR3 has 15 residues. In germline, CDR1 is MNHEY, CDR2 SVGAGI. The V and J ends lost 6 bases and 7 bases respectively, with 16 bases between them. CDR3 in amino acids: CASSITGKGNSPLHF. CDR3 bases: TGTGCCAGCAGCATCACAGGGAAGGGGAATTCACCCCTCCACTTT.

The CDR3 loop is CASSLGGRGQTGELFF. CDR3 nucleotides: TGTGCCAGCAGCCTGGGTGGCAGGGGGCAGACCGGGGAGCTGTTTTTT. The gene calls are TRBV5-6 and TRBJ2-2, with 8 bases that match TRBD1. The junction had 10 bases not matched to a gene; V was cut back by 4 bases and J by 5 bases. Germline CDR1 and CDR2: SGHDT and YYEEEE. The CDR3 runs 16 residues.

The chain recombines TRBV12-3 or TRBV12-4 with TRBJ1-2; possible D gene TRBD1, 5 bases. V gave up 6 bases and J gave up 8 bases, with 13 bases separating them. The CDR3 extends over 12 amino acids. The CDR3 reads CASSYLGVGYTF. The DNA for the CDR3 is TGTGCCAGCAGCTACTTAGGGGTCGGCTACACCTTC.

The chain has TRBV7-8 and TRBJ2-1, with D unclear. This CDR3 is 13 amino acids long. Germline lookup yields CDR1 SGHVS and CDR2 FQNEAQ. Trimming removed 1 base from V and 12 bases from J, with 13 bases in between. CDR3 nucleotides: TGTGCCAGCAGCTTAGTGGCCCAAGGCGGGCAGTTCTTC. Its protein product is CASSLVAQGGQFF. The whole variable domain, filled in from reference TRBV7-8 and TRBJ2-1, reads GAGVSQSPRYKVAKRGQDVALRCDPISGHVSLFWYQQALGQGPEFLTYFQNEAQLDKSGLPSDRFFAERPEGSVSTLKIQRTQQEDSAVYLCASSLVAQGGQFFGPGTRLTVL.

The chain carries TRBV30 and TRBJ1-1; D gene ambiguous. Germline V gene sequence: CDR1 GTSNPN, CDR2 SVGIG (reference sequence). This CDR3 spans 11 amino acids. Trimming removed 7 bases at V and 2 bases at J, with 8 bases between. The CDR3 nucleotides read TGTGCCTTTGAGAGAAACACTGAAGCTTTCTTT. It encodes CAFERNTEAFF.

The rearrangement joins TRBV4-2 to TRBJ2-7; possible D gene TRBD1, 5 bases. V dropped 0 bases and J dropped 5 bases, with 14 bases sitting between them. This CDR3 is 15 amino acids long. Per the germline V gene, CDR1 is LGHNA and CDR2 is YNFKEQ. The chain's CDR3 is CASSQEFDSYNEQYF. In DNA form, the CDR3 reads TGTGCCAGCAGCCAAGAATTTGACAGTTACAACGAGCAGTACTTC.

The chain employs TRBV5-1 and TRBJ1-1; 11 nucleotides line up with TRBD1. Germline V gene sequence: CDR1 SGHRS, CDR2 YFSETQ. The CDR3 has 17 residues. V was clipped by 4 bases and J by 0 bases; unmatched bases: 8. The CDR3 nucleotides are TGCGCCAGCAGCGTGGGACAGGGGGTTCGGGTGAACACTGAAGCTTTCTTT. This sequence encodes CASSVGQGVRVNTEAFF.